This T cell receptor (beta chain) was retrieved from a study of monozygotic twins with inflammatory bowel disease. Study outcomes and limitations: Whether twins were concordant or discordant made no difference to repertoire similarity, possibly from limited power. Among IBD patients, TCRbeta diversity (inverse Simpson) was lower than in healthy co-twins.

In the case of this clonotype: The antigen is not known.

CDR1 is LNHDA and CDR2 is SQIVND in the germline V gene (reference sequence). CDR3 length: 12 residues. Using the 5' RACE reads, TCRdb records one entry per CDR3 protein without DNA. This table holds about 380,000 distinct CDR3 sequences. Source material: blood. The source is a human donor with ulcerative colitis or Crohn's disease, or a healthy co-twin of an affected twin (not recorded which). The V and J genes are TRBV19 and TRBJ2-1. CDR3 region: CASSIYTNEQFF.